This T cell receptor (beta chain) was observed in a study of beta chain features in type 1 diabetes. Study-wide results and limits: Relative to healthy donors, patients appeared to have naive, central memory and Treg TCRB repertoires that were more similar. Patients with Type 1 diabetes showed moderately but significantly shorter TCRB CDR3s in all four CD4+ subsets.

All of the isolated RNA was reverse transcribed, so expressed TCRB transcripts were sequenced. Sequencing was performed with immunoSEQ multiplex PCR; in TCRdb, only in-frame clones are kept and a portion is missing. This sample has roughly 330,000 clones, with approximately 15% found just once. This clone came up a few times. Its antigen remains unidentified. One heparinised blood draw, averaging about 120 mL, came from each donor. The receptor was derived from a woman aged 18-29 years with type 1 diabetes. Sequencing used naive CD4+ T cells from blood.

CDR3 sequence (DNA): TGTGCCAGCAGCTTAGTACGGTCCGTCAGCGATGAGCAGTTCTTC. Protein sequence: CASSLVRSVSDEQFF. V gene TRBV7-2 combines with J gene TRBJ2-1, with D unclear. V dropped 1 base and J dropped 8 bases, with 15 bases sitting between them. CDR1 and CDR2 from the germline V gene are SGHTA and FQGNSA. The CDR3 spans 15 residues. Filled out from reference TRBV7-2 and TRBJ2-1, the complete variable domain reads GAGVSQSPSNKVTEKGKDVELRCDPISGHTALYWYRQSLGQGLEFLIYFQGNSAPDKSGLPSDRFSAERTGGSVSTLTIQRTQQEDSAVYLCASSLVRSVSDEQFFGPGTRLTVL.